One and the same sample provided the 10 T cell receptor beta chains below, sequenced in a study of T cell responses to AZD1222 COVID-19 vaccine. The assay was immunoSEQ multiplex PCR, and TCRdb's table has in-frame clones only and misses some. The sample lists 120,000 or so clones, approximately 90% occurring once. The sample here was peripheral blood, taken on day 0 of AZD1222 vaccination. Receptors were obtained from an adult in good health.

The J gene is TRBJ2-1, the V gene TRBV5-1, with TRBD2 identical over 9 bases. CDR1 and CDR2 from the germline V gene are SGHRS and YFSETQ. CDR3 length: 15 amino acids. V shed 4 bases, J shed 5 bases, and the junction held 7 bases outside the gene matches. As DNA, the CDR3 is TGCGCCAGCAGCCCCATCAGCGGGAGGAACAATGAGCAGTTCTTC. Protein sequence: CASSPISGRNNEQFF.

The chain links TRBV19 to TRBJ2-6; D is possibly TRBD1 (5 bases). This CDR3 contains 17 residues. CDR1 is LNHDA and CDR2 is SQIVND in the germline V gene (reference sequence). V lost 5 bases and J 0 bases, leaving 14 bases between the germline ends. CDR3 DNA sequence: TGTGCCAGTAGTCCGAGACAGTCCGCCTCTGGGGCCAACGTCCTGACTTTC. As protein: CASSPRQSASGANVLTF.

The sample holds a few counts of this clone. The chain recombines TRBV19 with TRBJ1-2, with a weak D call TRBD1 (5 bases). Germline-derived CDR1 and CDR2 are LNHDA and SQIVND (reference sequence). Trimming removed 3 bases from V and 4 bases from J, with 15 bases in between. This CDR3 is built from 15 residues. DNA for the CDR3: TGTGCCAGTAGTATTCCGGGACCAAAGGGCTATGGCTACACCTTC. It is translated as CASSIPGPKGYGYTF.

The chain links TRBV28 to TRBJ2-1; tentative D call: TRBD1 (5 bases). Between the trimmed V and J ends, which lost 2 bases and 4 bases, there was a span of 15 bases. The CDR3 spans 16 residues. Germline-derived CDR1 and CDR2 are MDHEN and SYDVKM. Here the CDR3 reads CASSLRRAGGYNEQFF. DNA for the CDR3: TGTGCCAGCAGTTTACGCAGGGCTGGTGGGTACAATGAGCAGTTCTTC.

The gene calls are TRBV4-3 and TRBJ2-1; D is uncertain. Germline-derived CDR1 and CDR2 are LGHNA and YSLEER. The germline V and J ends were trimmed by 4 bases and 10 bases, with 14 bases remaining between them. This CDR3 has 13 residues. The CDR3 sequence is CASSPRPTEEQFF. In DNA, the CDR3 is TGCGCCAGCAGCCCTCGTCCCACCGAGGAGCAGTTCTTC.

The J gene is TRBJ2-1, the V gene TRBV6-5, with 11 bases aligning to TRBD2. CDR1 and CDR2 (germline): MNHEY, SVGAGI. Trimming removed 9 bases from V and 2 bases from J; junction bases left unmatched: 0. CDR3 length equals 13 residues. CDR3: CASSGRAYNEQFF. The CDR3, as DNA: TGTGCCAGTAGCGGGAGGGCCTACAATGAGCAGTTCTTC.

The chain joins TRBV4-2 to TRBJ2-7; 7 bases map to TRBD1. Germline V CDR1 and CDR2: LGHNA, YNFKEQ. The CDR3 loop spans 15 amino acids. V lost 1 base and J lost 4; bases outside the gene matches: 7. The CDR3, as DNA: TGTGCCAGCAGCCAAGCCTACAGGGGCTCATACGAGCAGTACTTC. Protein sequence: CASSQAYRGSYEQYF.

This rearrangement joins TRBV7-2 to TRBJ1-2, with 8 bases identical to TRBD1. The CDR3 contains 14 residues. Losses at the gene ends were 3 bases for V and 8 bases for J; bases not matched to a gene: 8. Germline V gives CDR1 SGHTA, CDR2 FQGNSA. CDR3 in amino acids: CASSFGQGSGGYTF. The CDR3 DNA reads as TGTGCCAGCAGCTTTGGACAGGGTTCAGGCGGCTACACCTTC.

The chain recombines TRBV9 with TRBJ1-6; perhaps TRBD1 as D (6 bases). Germline V CDR1 and CDR2: SGDLS, YYNGEE. This CDR3 is 15 amino acids long. Trimming cost V 4 bases and J 10 bases, with 18 bases left between them. The CDR3 loop reads CASSPAGDRLSPLHF. CDR3 nucleotides: TGTGCCAGCAGCCCCGCAGGGGACCGCCTCTCACCCCTCCACTTT.

The V gene is TRBV10-3, the J gene TRBJ2-7; TRBD1 might be the D (5 bases). CDR1 ENHRY and CDR2 SYGVKD come from the germline V gene. The CDR3 contains 17 residues. Trimming took 0 bases from V and 7 from J, leaving 22 bases between them. The CDR3 reads CAISESRQGPAHEEQYF. Written as DNA, the CDR3 is TGTGCCATCAGTGAGTCGAGGCAGGGCCCGGCCCATGAGGAGCAGTACTTC.